This T cell receptor beta chain originates from a study of patients and donors after allogeneic stem cell transplantation. TCRdb processed the RT-PCR reads anew with MiXCR; each CDR3 protein has one entry. The profile shows hundreds of thousands of distinct CDR3 sequences, approximately 16% of them singletons. This clonotype was counted many times. The CDR3 is made up of 13 amino acids. V lost 8 bases and J 7 bases, leaving 17 bases between the germline ends. Germline assignment: CDR1 MNHEY and CDR2 SVGEGT. The sequence was collected from a human donor who was either an allogeneic HSCT recipient or a stem cell or donor lymphocyte infusion donor (not recorded which). It is not recorded whose cells these are; they may come from a transplant donor. The chain recombines TRBV6-2 or TRBV6-3 with TRBJ2-5; D might be TRBD2 (5 bases). The sample consisted of blood, either unsorted or a sorted T cell fraction (not recorded which). The CDR3 is CASFQDSWGTQYF. The DNA for the CDR3 is TGTGCCAGCTTCCAGGACTCATGGGGGACCCAGTACTTC.